The entry that follows covers one T cell receptor beta chain sequence. Its specificity is unknown. The data are from a study of OX40 agonist ivuxolimab in advanced cancers. Study information: Partial responses were observed in three patients, of whom one had hepatocellular carcinoma and two had cutaneous melanoma. Study-wide results and limits: Clonal expansion was among the lowest in partial responders at 0.1-3.0 mg/kg, especially CD8+.

Looked up from germline, CDR1 is ENHRY and CDR2 is SYGVKD. The CDR3 runs 12 residues. Trimming left V 4 bases short and J 6 bases short, with 10 bases between. The protocol was immunoSEQ multiplex PCR, while the TCRdb copy is restricted to in-frame clones and leaves out a portion. The sample consists of around 70,000 clones, 83% of them appearing once. Baseline, cycle 4 day 1, and cycle 7 day 1 were the blood sampling points. This clonotype was sampled from an adult with an advanced solid tumor such as melanoma, head and neck, liver or kidney cancer. The rearrangement joins TRBV10-3 to TRBJ2-7; D gene uncertain. The material was CD4+ or CD8+ T cells sorted from blood, obtained in a trial of the OX40 agonist ivuxolimab. CDR3: CAISASSAEQYF. CDR3 in DNA: TGTGCCATCAGTGCGTCCAGCGCCGAGCAGTACTTC.